A single sample is the source of the 24 T cell receptor beta chains below, sequenced in a study of neurological immune-mediated disorders. MiXCR, applied by TCRdb to the 5' RACE reads, yields one record per CDR3 protein. In the table there are 55,000 to 75,000 distinct CDR3 sequences, over 2% of which are singletons. Sequencing used PBMCs. All receptors come from a man aged 50-59 years with multiple sclerosis.

This clonotype was picked up many times. The V call is TRBV10-3, the J call TRBJ2-7, with 12 bases identical to TRBD1. Germline CDR1 and CDR2: ENHRY and SYGVKD. The CDR3 consists of 14 residues. The junction had 5 bases not matched to a gene; V was cut back by 6 bases and J by 5 bases. CDR3 residues: CAIRTGTGGDEQYF. The CDR3 DNA is TGTGCCATCAGGACCGGGACAGGGGGCGACGAGCAGTACTTC.

This clonotype was detected many times. The genes are TRBV5-6 and TRBJ1-6; perhaps TRBD1 as D (5 bases). The CDR3 consists of 14 residues. Deletions cut 0 bases from V and 10 bases from J, with 11 bases between. CDR1 is SGHDT, CDR2 YYEEEE, per germline. The CDR3 is CASSLAGRGSPLHF. In DNA form, the CDR3 reads TGTGCCAGCAGCTTGGCAGGGAGAGGGTCACCCCTCCACTTT.

This clonotype has ten or more counts. This chain uses TRBV6-5 with TRBJ2-1; 9 nucleotides agree with TRBD1. J gave up 10 bases and V 7 bases, and 11 bases lay outside the gene matches. Germline V gene sequence: CDR1 MNHEY, CDR2 SVGAGI. The CDR3 is 14 amino acids. CDR3 sequence (DNA): TGTGCCAGCACCCCAGACAGGGGGGACGGGGAGCAGTTCTTC. It yields the protein CASTPDRGDGEQFF.

This clonotype was found many times. The CDR3 region is CASSQDIYRFSSYTF. CDR3 in DNA: TGCGCCAGCAGCCAAGATATATACAGGTTCTCTAGCTACACCTTC. The gene calls are TRBV4-3 and TRBJ1-2; D possibly corresponds to TRBD1 (5 bases). V lost 0 bases to trimming and J lost 9 bases, with 17 bases between them. CDR3 size: 15 residues. CDR1 LGHNA and CDR2 YSLEER come from the germline V gene.

This clonotype showed up many times. The rearrangement joins TRBV5-1 to TRBJ2-3; D gene uncertain. The CDR3 runs 14 residues. Trimming took 1 base from V and 0 from J, leaving 6 bases between them. Looked up from germline, CDR1 is SGHRS and CDR2 is YFSETQ. CDR3 coding DNA: TGCGCCAGCAGCTTGACCCCTAGCACAGATACGCAGTATTTT. Translated, it gives CASSLTPSTDTQYF.

This sequence joins TRBV3-1 and TRBJ2-5, with TRBD1 matching 9 bases. The CDR3 length is 16 residues. Germline values: CDR1 LGHDT, CDR2 YNNKEL (reference sequence). V trimming: 4 bases; J trimming: 0 bases; junction bases outside the gene matches: 6. CDR3 nucleotides: TGTGCCAGCAGCCGTCGACAGGGGGGGTACCAAGAGACCCAGTACTTC. Translation gives CASSRRQGGYQETQYF.

This clonotype showed up just a few times. The chain joins TRBV7-7 to TRBJ2-7, with D unclear. This CDR3 is built from 13 residues. Deletions cut 5 bases from V and 4 bases from J, with 12 bases between. Germline V CDR1 and CDR2: SSHAT, FNYEAQ (reference sequence). The CDR3 nucleotides read TGTGCCAGCAGCCGGACCGCTGGATACGAGCAGTACTTC. Translated, it gives CASSRTAGYEQYF.

A word on this clonotype: One base away lies a much larger clone, so this may be a sequencing read error. This sequence joins TRBV10-3 and TRBJ1-4; D unresolved. CDR1 ENHRY and CDR2 SYGVKD come from the germline V gene. The CDR3 consists of 13 residues. The CDR3 spells CAISESPGEELFF. The DNA of the CDR3 is TGTGCCATCAGTGAGTCGCCAGGTGAAGAACTGTTTTTT.

The sample holds many counts of this clonotype. This CDR3 is CSAPRLAHEQFF. CDR3 DNA sequence: TGCAGTGCCCCGCGACTAGCACATGAGCAGTTCTTC. This chain uses TRBV20-1 with TRBJ2-1, with TRBD2 matching over 7 bases. V gave up 6 bases and J gave up 8 bases; unmatched junction bases: 7. The CDR3 consists of 12 residues. Germline V lookup: CDR1 DFQATT, CDR2 SNEGSKA (reference sequence).

This clonotype was seen many times. V is TRBV29-1 and J is TRBJ1-2; D remains ambiguous. Trimming shortened V by 0 bases and J by 3 bases, and 20 bases separated the two germline ends. In germline, CDR1 is SQVTM, CDR2 ANQGSEA. There are 17 residues in the CDR3. CDR3 sequence: CSVEEWNGVVAYYGYTF. The DNA of the CDR3 is TGCAGCGTTGAAGAATGGAATGGGGTGGTCGCCTACTATGGCTACACCTTC.

This clonotype was recorded at least ten times. This chain links TRBV12-3 or TRBV12-4 with TRBJ2-7; 7 positions agree with TRBD1. This CDR3 spans 16 amino acids. The V gene end was trimmed by 2 bases and the J gene end by 3 bases; junction bases not matched to a gene: 10. The CDR3 protein is CASSLTPPRGNYEQYF. In nucleotides, the CDR3 is TGTGCCAGCAGTTTAACCCCCCCCAGGGGGAACTACGAGCAGTACTTC.

This clonotype was counted at least ten times. The V and J genes are TRBV29-1 and TRBJ1-2; possible D gene TRBD1, 6 bases. CDR1 is SQVTM, CDR2 ANQGSEA, per germline. The CDR3 is 13 residues long. With 8 bases removed from V and 2 bases from J, the gap between germline ends came to 15 bases. The CDR3 nucleotides are TGCAGCATCGGACAGAGGAAGAACTATGGCTACACCTTC. This codes for CSIGQRKNYGYTF.

This clonotype was counted many times. The chain carries TRBV5-1 and TRBJ1-6; TRBD1 is a possible D gene (5 bases). Trimming pared 4 bases from V and 10 bases from J, leaving 30 bases between. The germline V gene encodes CDR1 SGHRS and CDR2 YFSETQ. The CDR3 consists of 19 residues. The CDR3 sequence is CASSGLEVSPGSPNSPLHF. The CDR3 nucleotides are TGCGCCAGCAGCGGACTCGAGGTCAGCCCAGGGAGTCCAAACTCACCCCTCCACTTT. Using reference TRBV5-1 and TRBJ1-6 for the parts outside the CDR3, the full variable domain is KAGVTQTPRYLIKTRGQQVTLSCSPISGHRSVSWYQQTPGQGLQFLFEYFSETQRNKGNFPGRFSGRQFSNSRSEMNVSTLELGDSALYLCASSGLEVSPGSPNSPLHFGNGTRLTVT.

This clonotype came up many times. J is TRBJ2-6 and V is TRBV5-5; possibly TRBD1 for D (6 bases). Germline loops: CDR1 SGHKS, CDR2 YYEKEE (reference sequence). This CDR3 is built from 17 residues. Trimming removed 4 bases from V and 1 base from J, with 15 bases in between. In DNA form, the CDR3 reads TGTGCCAGCAGCCGCGCAGGGGCGAGGTCTGGGGCCAACGTCCTGACTTTC. Translation: CASSRAGARSGANVLTF. Using reference TRBV5-5 and TRBJ2-6 for the parts outside the CDR3, the full variable domain is DAGVTQSPTHLIKTRGQQVTLRCSPISGHKSVSWYQQVLGQGPQFIFQYYEKEERGRGNFPDRFSARQFPNYSSELNVNALLLGDSALYLCASSRAGARSGANVLTFGAGSRLTVL.

This clonotype was observed many times. The V call is TRBV20-1, the J call TRBJ1-2, with D perhaps matching TRBD1 (6 bases). This CDR3 comprises 12 residues. V was trimmed by 7 bases and J by 3 bases, leaving 12 bases between them. Looked up from germline, CDR1 is DFQATT and CDR2 is SNEGSKA (reference sequence). The CDR3 is CSVLQGYYGYTF. Written as DNA, the CDR3 is TGCAGTGTTTTACAGGGTTACTATGGCTACACCTTC.

This clonotype has just a few counts. The chain is built from TRBV5-4 and TRBJ2-2; tentative D call: TRBD1 (6 bases). V was pared by 2 bases and J by 7 bases, with 15 bases between. The CDR3 is made up of 15 amino acids. The germline V gene encodes CDR1 SGHNT and CDR2 YYREEE (reference sequence). CDR3 DNA sequence: TGTGCCAGCAGCTTACCCCACAGGGCCGGCGGGGAGCTGTTTTTT. Translating it yields CASSLPHRAGGELFF. The full variable domain, with the rest looked up from reference TRBV5-4 and TRBJ2-2, is ETGVTQSPTHLIKTRGQQVTLRCSSQSGHNTVSWYQQALGQGPQFIFQYYREEENGRGNFPPRFSGLQFPNYSSELNVNALELDDSALYLCASSLPHRAGGELFFGEGSRLTVL.

This clonotype was recorded a few times. This chain joins TRBV13 and TRBJ2-7; D not resolved. The germline CDR1 and CDR2 sequences are PRHDT and FYEKMQ (reference sequence). This CDR3 region has 15 residues. V was clipped by 1 base and J by 6 bases, with 16 bases between them. The CDR3 protein is CASSLVVTVIREQYF. In nucleotides, the CDR3 is TGTGCCAGCAGCTTAGTTGTTACAGTGATCCGCGAGCAGTACTTC.

In this sample, this clonotype turned up many times. V and J are TRBV7-2 and TRBJ1-1; no firm D call. The V and J ends lost 2 bases and 1 base respectively, with 14 bases between them. Per the germline V gene, CDR1 is SGHTA and CDR2 is FQGNSA. CDR3 length: 16 amino acids. The CDR3 DNA sequence: TGTGCCAGCAGCTTAAAGGGAAACAGAAAGAACACTGAAGCTTTCTTT. Translating it yields CASSLKGNRKNTEAFF.

This clonotype was observed many times. This chain uses TRBV4-2 with TRBJ2-7, with 9 bases identical to TRBD1. This CDR3 has 16 residues. V was pared by 3 bases and J by 5 bases, with 11 bases of the junction left unmatched. Germline V CDR1 and CDR2: LGHNA, YNFKEQ. The chain's CDR3 is CASSHLNRDRAHEQYF. In DNA form, the CDR3 reads TGTGCCAGCAGCCACCTAAACCGGGACAGGGCCCACGAGCAGTACTTC.

This clonotype was counted at least ten times. The chain links TRBV5-1 to TRBJ2-3; TRBD2 matches 11 bases. The germline CDR1 and CDR2 sequences are SGHRS and YFSETQ. This CDR3 contains 18 residues. Losses at the gene ends were 4 bases for V and 2 bases for J; bases not matched to a gene: 12. The CDR3 DNA follows: TGCGCCAGCAGCCCCAGTCTAGCGGGGGGCCTCGTCACAGATACGCAGTATTTT. Amino acids: CASSPSLAGGLVTDTQYF.

This clonotype was counted many times. The chain joins TRBV7-8 to TRBJ1-1; no firm D call. The germline V gene encodes CDR1 SGHVS and CDR2 FQNEAQ. V gave up 0 bases and J gave up 1 base, with 9 bases separating them. The CDR3 extends over 15 amino acids. CDR3 in amino acids: CASSLAGRSNTEAFF. As DNA, the CDR3 is TGTGCCAGCAGCTTAGCCGGCAGGTCGAACACTGAAGCTTTCTTT.

This clonotype was found many times. The chain combines TRBV15 with TRBJ2-1, with D possibly matching TRBD2 (6 bases). Trimming took off 3 bases at V and 0 bases at J, with 12 bases between the two ends. The CDR3 is 16 amino acids. Germline-derived CDR1 and CDR2 are LNHNV and YYDKDF (reference sequence). This chain's CDR3 is CATSRLGLRSYNEQFF. CDR3 nucleotides: TGTGCCACCAGCAGGTTGGGACTCCGCTCCTACAATGAGCAGTTCTTC. The variable domain in full, completed from reference TRBV15 and TRBJ2-1, reads DAMVIQNPRYQVTQFGKPVTLSCSQTLNHNVMYWYQQKSSQAPKLLFHYYDKDFNNEADTPDNFQSRRPNTSFCFLDIRSPGLGDTAMYLCATSRLGLRSYNEQFFGPGTRLTVL.

At least ten counts were recorded for this clonotype. The chain is built from TRBV6-5 and TRBJ1-2; D uncertain. The germline gives CDR1 MNHEY, CDR2 SVGAGI. The CDR3 totals 14 residues. Between the trimmed V and J ends, which lost 6 bases and 8 bases, there was a span of 19 bases. The CDR3 DNA sequence: TGTGCCAGCAGGGTACCGGGATCCTATGCCGGCTACACCTTC. Encoded protein: CASRVPGSYAGYTF.

This clonotype has at least ten counts. The rearrangement uses TRBV7-6 and TRBJ1-5; no reliable D call. The length of the CDR3 is 12 residues. The germline CDR1 and CDR2 sequences are SGHVS and FNYEAQ. The germline V and J ends were trimmed by 5 bases and 9 bases, with 11 bases remaining between them. Here the CDR3 DNA reads TGTGCCAGCAGCCAAGGCGCGGGGCCCCAGCATTTT. Amino acids: CASSQGAGPQHF.